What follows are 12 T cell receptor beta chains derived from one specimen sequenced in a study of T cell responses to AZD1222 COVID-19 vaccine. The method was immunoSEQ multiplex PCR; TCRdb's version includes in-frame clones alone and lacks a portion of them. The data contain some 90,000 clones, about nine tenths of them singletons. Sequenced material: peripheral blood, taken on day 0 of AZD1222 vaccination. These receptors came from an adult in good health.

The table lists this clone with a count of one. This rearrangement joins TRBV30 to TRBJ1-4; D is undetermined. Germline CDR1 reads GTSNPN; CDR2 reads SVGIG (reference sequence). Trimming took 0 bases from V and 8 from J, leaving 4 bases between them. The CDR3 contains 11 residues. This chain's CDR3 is CAWSVHEKLFF. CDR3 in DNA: TGTGCCTGGAGTGTACACGAAAAACTGTTTTTT.

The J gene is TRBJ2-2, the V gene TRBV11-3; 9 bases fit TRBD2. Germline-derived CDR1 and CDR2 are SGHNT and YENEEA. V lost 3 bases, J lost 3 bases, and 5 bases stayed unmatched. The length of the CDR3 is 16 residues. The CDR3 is CASSFGGRADTGELFF. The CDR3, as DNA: TGTGCCAGCAGCTTTGGCGGGAGGGCCGACACCGGGGAGCTGTTTTTT.

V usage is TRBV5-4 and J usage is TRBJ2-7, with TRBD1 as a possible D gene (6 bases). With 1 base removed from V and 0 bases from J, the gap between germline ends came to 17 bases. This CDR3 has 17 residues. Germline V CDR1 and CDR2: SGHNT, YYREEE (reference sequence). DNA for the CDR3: TGTGCCAGCAGCTTGTGGCAGGGGTCGCTAAGCTCCTACGAGCAGTACTTC. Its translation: CASSLWQGSLSSYEQYF.

CDR3 DNA: TGTGCCAGCAGCGTAGTGGGGGGCAGAAATGAAAAACTGTTTTTT. Translation gives CASSVVGGRNEKLFF. The chain uses TRBV9 and TRBJ1-4; D may be TRBD1 (6 bases). This CDR3 has 15 residues. V was clipped by 0 bases and J by 5 bases, with 11 bases between them. Germline CDR1 and CDR2: SGDLS and YYNGEE.

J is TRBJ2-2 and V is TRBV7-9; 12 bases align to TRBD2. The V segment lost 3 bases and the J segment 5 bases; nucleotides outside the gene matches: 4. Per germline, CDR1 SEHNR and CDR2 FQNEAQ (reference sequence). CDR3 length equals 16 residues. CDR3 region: CASSFTGTSGTGELFF. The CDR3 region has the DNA TGTGCCAGCAGCTTTACCGGGACTAGCGGGACCGGGGAGCTGTTTTTT.

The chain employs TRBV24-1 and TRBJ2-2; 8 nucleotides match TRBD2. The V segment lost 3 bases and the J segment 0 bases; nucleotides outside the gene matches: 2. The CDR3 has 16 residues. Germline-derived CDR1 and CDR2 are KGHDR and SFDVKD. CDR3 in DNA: TGTGCCACCAGTGATACTAGCGGACCGAACACCGGGGAGCTGTTTTTT. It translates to CATSDTSGPNTGELFF.

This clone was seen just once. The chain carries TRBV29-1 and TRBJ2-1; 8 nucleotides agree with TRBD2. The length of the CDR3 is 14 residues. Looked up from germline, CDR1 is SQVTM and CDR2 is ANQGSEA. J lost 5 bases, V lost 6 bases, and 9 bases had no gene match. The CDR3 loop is CSVGGTRGDNEQFF. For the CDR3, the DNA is TGCAGCGTCGGTGGGACTAGAGGGGACAATGAGCAGTTCTTC.

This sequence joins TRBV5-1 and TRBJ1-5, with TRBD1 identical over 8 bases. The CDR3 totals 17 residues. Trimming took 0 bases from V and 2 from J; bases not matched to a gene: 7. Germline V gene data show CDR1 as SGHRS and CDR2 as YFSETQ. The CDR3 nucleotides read TGCGCCAGCAGCTTGGGGACGACAGGGGACGGCAATCAGCCCCAGCATTTT. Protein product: CASSLGTTGDGNQPQHF.

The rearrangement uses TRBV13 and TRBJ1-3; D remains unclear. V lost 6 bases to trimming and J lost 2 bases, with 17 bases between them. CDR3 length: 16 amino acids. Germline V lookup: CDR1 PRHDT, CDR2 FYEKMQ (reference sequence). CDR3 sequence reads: CASRSGPLKPGNTIYF. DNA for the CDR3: TGTGCCAGCAGATCGGGCCCCCTCAAACCTGGAAACACCATATATTTT. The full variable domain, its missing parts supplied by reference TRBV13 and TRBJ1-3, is AAGVIQSPRHLIKEKRETATLKCYPIPRHDTVYWYQQGPGQDPQFLISFYEKMQSDKGSIPDRFSAQQFSDYHSELNMSSLELGDSALYFCASRSGPLKPGNTIYFGEGSWLTVV.

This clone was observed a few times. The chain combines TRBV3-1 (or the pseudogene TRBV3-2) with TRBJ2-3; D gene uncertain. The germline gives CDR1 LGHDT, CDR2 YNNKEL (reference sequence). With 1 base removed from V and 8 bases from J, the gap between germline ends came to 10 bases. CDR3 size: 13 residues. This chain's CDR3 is CASSQVVRTTQYF. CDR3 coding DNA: TGTGCCAGCAGCCAAGTAGTGCGCACTACGCAGTATTTT.

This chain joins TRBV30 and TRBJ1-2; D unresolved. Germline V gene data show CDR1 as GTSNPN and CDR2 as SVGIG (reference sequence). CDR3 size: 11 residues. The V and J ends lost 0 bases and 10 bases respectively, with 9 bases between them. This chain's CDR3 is CAWSVSADYTF. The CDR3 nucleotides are TGTGCCTGGAGTGTATCGGCTGACTACACCTTC.

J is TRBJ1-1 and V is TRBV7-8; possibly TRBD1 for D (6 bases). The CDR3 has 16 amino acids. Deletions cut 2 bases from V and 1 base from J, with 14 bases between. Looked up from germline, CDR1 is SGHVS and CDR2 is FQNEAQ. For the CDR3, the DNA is TGTGCCAGCAGCTTAAAACGACAGGCCTCGAACACTGAAGCTTTCTTT. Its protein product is CASSLKRQASNTEAFF. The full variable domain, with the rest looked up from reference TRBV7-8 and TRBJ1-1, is GAGVSQSPRYKVAKRGQDVALRCDPISGHVSLFWYQQALGQGPEFLTYFQNEAQLDKSGLPSDRFFAERPEGSVSTLKIQRTQQEDSAVYLCASSLKRQASNTEAFFGQGTRLTVV.